One and the same sample provided the 24 T cell receptor beta chains below, sequenced in a study of T cell repertoires in cytomegalovirus infection. TCRdb re-derived calls from the reads in MiXCR, one entry per CDR3 protein. Among fewer than 700,000 distinct CDR3 sequences listed, more than 20% were seen once. Sample: CD8+ T cells from PBMCs. The origin of the receptors is a human donor in good health (CMV status not recorded). Some clones in this sample may be carry-over from other donors' samples.

This clonotype was seen many times. J is TRBJ2-1 and V is TRBV6-2 or TRBV6-3, with 9 nucleotides matching TRBD1. The germline V gene encodes CDR1 MNHEY and CDR2 SVGEGT. The trim removed 2 bases at V and 6 bases at J, leaving 11 bases unmatched. This CDR3 spans 17 amino acids. Written as DNA, the CDR3 is TGTGCCAGCAGTTACGGCCAGGGGACAGGGTTTGGCAATGAGCAGTTCTTC. Translation: CASSYGQGTGFGNEQFF.

Many counts were recorded for this clonotype. This CDR3 reads CASSLRDNDYEQYF. The CDR3 nucleotides read TGTGCCAGCAGCTTAAGGGACAACGACTACGAGCAGTACTTC. The gene calls are TRBV7-6 and TRBJ2-7; maybe TRBD1 (6 bases). This CDR3 is 14 amino acids long. Deletions cut 2 bases from V and 3 bases from J, with 11 bases between. CDR1 SGHVS and CDR2 FNYEAQ come from the germline V gene.

This clonotype has a handful of counts. This chain joins TRBV7-8 and TRBJ2-1; 8 positions agree with TRBD1. Germline lookup yields CDR1 SGHVS and CDR2 FQNEAQ. The CDR3 runs to 15 residues. Trimming took 5 bases from V and 4 from J; bases not matched to a gene: 7. The CDR3 sequence: CASSVADRAYNEQFF. The CDR3, as DNA: TGTGCCAGCAGCGTCGCGGACAGGGCGTACAATGAGCAGTTCTTC.

V usage is TRBV29-1 and J usage is TRBJ2-1; D may be TRBD2 (7 bases). The CDR3 runs to 16 residues. V was shortened by 3 bases and J by 3 bases, with 18 bases between the two germline ends. Germline assignment: CDR1 SQVTM and CDR2 ANQGSEA. Here the CDR3 reads CSVEVGGGHYYNEQFF. CDR3 bases: TGCAGCGTTGAGGTGGGAGGGGGACACTACTACAATGAGCAGTTCTTC.

Turning to this clonotype: One end of the junction does not line up with germline, which may come from a read error. V usage is TRBV11-3 and J usage is TRBJ2-5; no reliable D call. CDR1 SGHNT and CDR2 YENEEA come from the germline V gene. The CDR3 is made up of 14 amino acids. The CDR3 sequence is CASSLGPGAEIQYF. As DNA, the CDR3 is TGTGCCAGCAGCTTAGGGCCGGGCGCAGAGATCCAGTACTTC.

This clonotype was observed at least ten times. V usage is TRBV7-8 and J usage is TRBJ2-2; 8 bases fit TRBD1. Germline assignment: CDR1 SGHVS and CDR2 FQNEAQ. Trimming took 5 bases from V and 0 from J; bases not matched to a gene: 5. The length of the CDR3 is 16 residues. CDR3 bases: TGTGCCAGCAGCCCGGACAGGGTGCCGAACACCGGGGAGCTGTTTTTT. Translation gives CASSPDRVPNTGELFF.

The chain links TRBV10-3 to TRBJ2-2; the D is unclear. CDR3 size: 14 residues. Germline V gene data show CDR1 as ENHRY and CDR2 as SYGVKD. The V end lost 3 bases, the J end lost 2 bases, and 7 bases lay between the germline ends. DNA of the CDR3: TGTGCCATCAGTGATAGTACCAACACCGGGGAGCTGTTTTTT. As protein: CAISDSTNTGELFF.

This clonotype came up many times. The CDR3 DNA is TGTGCCTCGGAAGGGTCATACAATGAGCAGTTCTTC. Its protein is CASEGSYNEQFF. The chain joins TRBV10-3 to TRBJ2-1, with unresolved D. The CDR3 runs to 12 residues. Germline assignment: CDR1 ENHRY and CDR2 SYGVKD. V lost 11 bases and J 4 bases, leaving 12 bases between the germline ends.

The V call is TRBV24-1, the J call TRBJ2-1; 9 nucleotides align to TRBD1. The V gene's germline CDR1 is KGHDR and CDR2 SFDVKD. Germline trimming cut 3 bases from V and 2 bases from J; bases unmatched to any gene: 1. The CDR3 has 15 amino acids. CDR3 bases: TGTGCCACCAGTGATCGGGACAGGGCCTACAATGAGCAGTTCTTC. Its translation is CATSDRDRAYNEQFF.

A word on this clonotype: The junction departs from the called germline gene at one end, perhaps through a read error. The gene calls are TRBV2 and TRBJ2-1, with 13 bases that match TRBD2. Per germline, CDR1 SNHLY and CDR2 FYNNEI. The CDR3 spans 19 residues. The CDR3 nucleotides read TGTGCCAGCAGTGCGAGAGGACTAGCGGGGGCCGTCTCCTACAATGAGCGGTTCTTC. It codes for CASSARGLAGAVSYNERFF.

This clonotype was seen many times. V and J are TRBV7-9 and TRBJ2-3; 8 nucleotides match TRBD1. Germline values: CDR1 SEHNR, CDR2 FQNEAQ (reference sequence). Trimming at V came to 7 bases and at J to 1 base, leaving 4 bases not matched to a gene. The CDR3 spans 14 residues. CDR3 nucleotide sequence: TGTGCCAGCACCTTGACAGGGGGCACAGATACGCAGTATTTT. This codes for CASTLTGGTDTQYF.

The chain employs TRBV6-2 or TRBV6-3 and TRBJ2-3; 7 nucleotides align to TRBD2. Germline-derived CDR1 and CDR2 are MNHEY and SVGEGT. The CDR3 has 15 residues. Unmatched junction bases numbered 7, after V lost 6 bases and J lost 1 base. The CDR3 is CASRRSGPRTDTQYF. In DNA form, the CDR3 reads TGTGCCAGCAGACGTAGCGGGCCGCGCACAGATACGCAGTATTTT.

This clonotype was found a few times. The chain links TRBV29-1 to TRBJ2-7, with D tentatively TRBD1 or TRBD2 (5 bases each). Germline loops: CDR1 SQVTM, CDR2 ANQGSEA. The V end was cut by 4 bases, the J end by 7 bases, with 14 bases between. This CDR3 region has 12 residues. The CDR3 DNA reads TGCAGCGTTGGGGACGCCGACGGGGAGCAGTACTTC. This encodes CSVGDADGEQYF.

This clonotype showed up many times. The V gene is TRBV12-3 or TRBV12-4, the J gene TRBJ2-5; 8 bases are shared with TRBD1. This CDR3 has 15 residues. The V and J ends lost 7 bases and 5 bases, in that order; junction bases with no gene match: 12. The CDR3 DNA sequence: TGTGCCAGCACCCGGACAGGGAGGATCGGGGAGACCCAGTACTTC. This encodes CASTRTGRIGETQYF.

This clonotype was found a few times. The rearrangement joins TRBV7-6 to TRBJ2-7; D call uncertain. Per germline, CDR1 SGHVS and CDR2 FNYEAQ. Trimming stripped 1 base from V and 3 bases from J, with 7 bases between. The CDR3 loop spans 13 amino acids. CDR3 loop: CASSLDGFYEQYF. DNA for the CDR3: TGTGCCAGCAGCTTAGATGGTTTCTACGAGCAGTACTTC.

In this sample, this clonotype turned up many times. The V gene is TRBV14, the J gene TRBJ2-1; 8 bases agree with TRBD1. Germline-derived CDR1 and CDR2 are SGHDN and FVKESK. The CDR3 is 16 residues long. Germline trimming cut 5 bases from V and 3 bases from J; bases unmatched to any gene: 9. The CDR3 is CASSNPGTGRYNEQFF. Here the CDR3 DNA reads TGTGCCAGCAGCAATCCCGGGACAGGACGCTACAATGAGCAGTTCTTC.

V usage is TRBV12-3 or TRBV12-4 and J usage is TRBJ1-4; 10 nucleotides align to TRBD1. This CDR3 has 15 residues. With V trimmed by 3 bases and J by 6 bases, 4 bases remained unmatched. CDR3 region: CASSFRGQGHEKLFF. The CDR3 DNA follows: TGTGCCAGCAGTTTTAGGGGACAGGGGCATGAAAAACTGTTTTTT.

The chain employs TRBV6-5 and TRBJ1-1; 7 bases fit TRBD1. This CDR3 region has 14 residues. Germline CDR1 reads MNHEY; CDR2 reads SVGAGI. With V trimmed by 0 bases and J by 4 bases, 2 bases remained unmatched. The CDR3 DNA is TGTGCCAGCAGTTACTCTGGGACAGCCACTGAAGCTTTCTTT. Translation: CASSYSGTATEAFF.

This chain's CDR3 is CASSPLALAQGFYGYTF. CDR3 coding DNA: TGTGCCAGCAGCCCCTTGGCTCTAGCCCAGGGGTTCTATGGCTACACCTTC. This chain links TRBV28 with TRBJ1-2; tentative D call: TRBD1 (6 bases). The CDR3 runs to 17 residues. V lost 6 bases and J 4 bases, leaving 24 bases between the germline ends. The germline V gene encodes CDR1 MDHEN and CDR2 SYDVKM.

Only a few counts were recorded for this clonotype. CDR3 in amino acids: CASSPLEVNSPLHF. The CDR3 region has the DNA TGTGCCAGCAGCCCTTTAGAGGTTAATTCACCCCTCCACTTT. This rearrangement joins TRBV13 to TRBJ1-6; D is uncertain. Germline V gene lookup returns CDR1 PRHDT and CDR2 FYEKMQ (reference sequence). V was pared by 5 bases and J by 6 bases, with 11 bases between. The CDR3 extends over 14 amino acids.

This clonotype was picked up a small number of times. This chain connects TRBV5-6 to TRBJ1-2; 7 bases agree with TRBD1. Germline CDR1 SGHDT, CDR2 YYEEEE. The V and J ends lost 4 bases and 2 bases, in that order; junction bases with no gene match: 5. This CDR3 region has 14 residues. The CDR3 region is CASSPGQRNYGYTF. Written as DNA, the CDR3 is TGTGCCAGCAGCCCGGGACAGAGGAACTATGGCTACACCTTC.

This clonotype was seen only a few times. The chain links TRBV6-4 to TRBJ2-7; perhaps TRBD2 as D (5 bases). V shed 4 bases and J shed 3 bases, with 10 bases lying between them. CDR3 length equals 13 residues. Germline V gene data show CDR1 as MRHNA and CDR2 as SNTAGT. The CDR3 coding sequence is TGTGCCAGCAGTGCTAATGGAGGCTACGAGCAGTACTTC. It encodes CASSANGGYEQYF.

This clonotype was seen a handful of times. The chain joins TRBV7-9 to TRBJ2-7; D is possibly TRBD2 (7 bases). Germline V gives CDR1 SEHNR, CDR2 FQNEAQ (reference sequence). The CDR3 consists of 17 residues. Deletions cut 2 bases from V and 2 bases from J, with 19 bases between. CDR3 in amino acids: CASSLSSRGALTYEQYF. The CDR3 nucleotides are TGTGCCAGCAGCTTATCTTCTCGGGGGGCCCTTACCTACGAGCAGTACTTC.

A few counts support this clonotype. This chain joins TRBV14 and TRBJ1-2, with 9 bases matching TRBD1. V was pared by 0 bases and J by 8 bases, with 7 bases of the junction left unmatched. Germline assignment: CDR1 SGHDN and CDR2 FVKESK. The CDR3 extends over 15 amino acids. The CDR3 nucleotides read TGTGCCAGCAGCCAAGATCGGGACAGGGTCATCGGCTACACCTTC. It is translated as CASSQDRDRVIGYTF. The variable domain in full, completed from reference TRBV14 and TRBJ1-2, reads EAGVTQFPSHSVIEKGQTVTLRCDPISGHDNLYWYRRVMGKEIKFLLHFVKESKQDESGMPNNRFLAERTGGTYSTLKVQPAELEDSGVYFCASSQDRDRVIGYTFGSGTRLTVV.